Below, 9 T cell receptor beta chains from the same sample are listed, as sequenced in a study of post-analysis software for immune sequencing data. Incorporated into the TCR beta cDNA libraries were unique molecular identifiers, which served to reduce PCR and sequencing biases. TCRdb reanalysed the PCR reads using MiXCR and keeps one entry per CDR3 protein. This sample has hundreds of thousands of distinct CDR3 sequences; 44% occur once, and the top ten carry 1.5% to 2%. Overall study findings and caveats: Roughly 5 TRBV segments (TRBV5-6, TRBV5-1 and TRBV20-1 among them) occurred more frequently in patients than in controls.

Their recognized antigens are unknown. Sequenced: blood. These TCRs come from a girl aged 10 to 17 with multiple sclerosis.

This chain uses TRBV5-1 with TRBJ2-5; either TRBD1 or TRBD2 may fit D (5 bases each). Trimming left V 4 bases short and J 2 bases short, with 15 bases between. The length of the CDR3 is 15 residues. CDR1 and CDR2 (germline): SGHRS, YFSETQ. DNA for the CDR3: TGCGCCAGCAGCGGGACGCGACAGATACAAGAGACCCAGTACTTC. Protein: CASSGTRQIQETQYF. The full variable domain, rest sourced from reference TRBV5-1 and TRBJ2-5, is KAGVTQTPRYLIKTRGQQVTLSCSPISGHRSVSWYQQTPGQGLQFLFEYFSETQRNKGNFPGRFSGRQFSNSRSEMNVSTLELGDSALYLCASSGTRQIQETQYFGPGTRLLVL.

The chain combines TRBV24-1 with TRBJ2-1, with TRBD1 as a possible D gene (5 bases). CDR1 is KGHDR, CDR2 SFDVKD, per germline. Trimming left V 9 bases short and J 4 bases short, with 12 bases between. The CDR3 covers 13 residues. The CDR3 nucleotides are TGTGCCACCGCAGACAGCTTTTACAATGAGCAGTTCTTC. Protein sequence: CATADSFYNEQFF.

This chain joins TRBV21-1 and TRBJ2-1; TRBD1 is the table's D call, not checked against the DNA. TRBV21-1 counts as a pseudogene. The CDR3 totals 16 residues. The CDR3 sequence: CASSRRQVQAYNEQFF. CDR3 nucleotides: TGTGCCAGCAGCCGACGACAGGTCCAGGCCTACAATGAGCAGTTCTTC.

This clonotype was seen a handful of times. This chain links TRBV20-1 with TRBJ2-4; 8 nucleotides align to TRBD1. The germline gives CDR1 DFQATT, CDR2 SNEGSKA (reference sequence). J was trimmed by 2 bases and V by 0 bases; bases with no gene match: 21. This CDR3 is 21 amino acids long. The CDR3 reads CSARDFEGEYRGRGTKNIQYF. CDR3 sequence (DNA): TGCAGTGCTAGAGATTTTGAGGGCGAATACAGGGGGAGAGGAACCAAAAACATTCAGTACTTC.

This chain's CDR3 is CAISADRGRQETQYF. DNA for the CDR3: TGTGCCATCAGTGCTGACAGGGGGAGGCAAGAGACCCAGTACTTC. J is TRBJ2-5 and V is TRBV10-3; 9 bases are shared with TRBD1. V was pared by 4 bases and J by 2 bases, with 5 bases of the junction left unmatched. From germline, CDR1 is ENHRY and CDR2 SYGVKD. The CDR3 has 15 amino acids.

The chain recombines TRBV7-6 with TRBJ1-2, with D uncertain. The germline V gene has CDR1 SGHVS and CDR2 FNYEAQ. This CDR3 region has 15 residues. Trimming removed 1 base at V and 3 bases at J, with 12 bases between. The CDR3 loop is CASSLVGSGDYGYTF. The CDR3 nucleotides read TGTGCCAGCAGCTTAGTTGGCTCAGGAGACTATGGCTACACCTTC.

The J gene is TRBJ1-1, the V gene TRBV6-4, with 7 bases fitting TRBD1. The ends lost 3 bases at V and 4 bases at J; junction bases unmatched: 5. This CDR3 spans 14 amino acids. Germline CDR1 reads MRHNA; CDR2 reads SNTAGT. This CDR3 reads CASSEARGTTEAFF. The CDR3 DNA reads as TGTGCCAGCAGTGAAGCCAGGGGGACCACTGAAGCTTTCTTT.

This clonotype occurred a few times. This chain uses TRBV7-9 with TRBJ2-7, with TRBD1 as a possible D gene (6 bases). Trimming stripped 5 bases from V and 0 bases from J, with 17 bases between. Germline CDR1 reads SEHNR; CDR2 reads FQNEAQ (reference sequence). This CDR3 contains 16 residues. The CDR3 reads CASSPRGGPFSYEQYF. The CDR3 DNA follows: TGTGCCAGCAGCCCTCGTGGGGGCCCGTTCTCCTACGAGCAGTACTTC.

This sequence joins TRBV5-1 and TRBJ2-1, with TRBD1 matching 8 bases. Germline CDR1 reads SGHRS; CDR2 reads YFSETQ. With V trimmed by 0 bases and J by 6 bases, 11 bases remained unmatched. The CDR3 extends over 17 amino acids. The CDR3 spells CASSLAVSRGLSNEQFF. DNA of the CDR3: TGCGCCAGCAGCTTGGCCGTAAGCAGGGGGCTATCCAATGAGCAGTTCTTC.